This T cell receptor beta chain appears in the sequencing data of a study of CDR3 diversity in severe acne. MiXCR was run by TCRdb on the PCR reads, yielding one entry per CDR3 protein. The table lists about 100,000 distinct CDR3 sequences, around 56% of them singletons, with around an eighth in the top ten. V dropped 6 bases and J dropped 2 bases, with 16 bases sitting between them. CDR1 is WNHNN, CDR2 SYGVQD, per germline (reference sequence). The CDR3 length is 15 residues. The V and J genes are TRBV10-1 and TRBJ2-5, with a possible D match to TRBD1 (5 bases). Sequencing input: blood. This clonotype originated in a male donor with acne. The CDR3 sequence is CASRDTRTSQETQYF. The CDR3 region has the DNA TGCGCCAGCAGAGACACAAGGACATCGCAAGAGACCCAGTACTTC.